The entry below gives a single T cell receptor (beta chain) sequence along with its context. Its binding antigen is unknown. Base qualities are not provided; no much larger clone lies one nucleotide away. This sample stems from a study of T cells in narcolepsy (dated by TCRdb to between 2017 and 2018). A note on the overall study: Healthy control donors were enrolled in the study alongside patients who had narcolepsy type 1 or type 2 (NT1, NT2). To look for autoreactive T cells in narcolepsy patients that target self-antigens of hypocretin neurons (hypocretin, TRIB2), the study used TCR Vbeta sequencing to follow clonotypes in blood and CSF.

The receptor library was made with the immunoSEQ multiplex PCR assay. TCRdb took this table from immuneACCESS and kept in-frame rearrangements with V and J called. Such tables lack part of the clones; where checked against another copy, unresolved V genes explain under half of the gap, and the rest is unexplained. The sample data list 20,000 to 25,000 clones, and approximately 90% of these were observed just once. The ten most abundant clones make up about 1.1% of the sample. Counted from cysteine to phenylalanine, this CDR3 has 14 amino acids. Here the CDR3 DNA is all that survives: 42 bases in frame from base 1. Sequences LNHDA (CDR1) and SQIVND (CDR2) are obtained from the germline V gene (reference sequence). V gives up 3 bases and J gives up 3 bases, and the segment between their germline ends measures 12 bases. Memory CD4+ T cells were sorted ex vivo from peripheral blood of narcolepsy patients and healthy controls for TCR Vbeta sequencing.

Results and caveats for the whole study, not just this receptor: According to the report, autoreactive clonotypes were detected serially in the blood of the same patients and of different patients, but not in healthy controls. No sequences matching autoreactive T cell clones were present in some of the blood memory CD4+ repertoires from patients and controls. Numbers of sequenced blood memory CD4+ clonotypes were comparable, averaging approximately 38,000 in patients and more than 30,000 in controls. In plots comparing CSF and blood CD4+ T cell clonotypes from the same patient, HCRT-specific and TRIB2-specific autoreactive clonotypes were highlighted.

This sequence originates from a human donor with narcolepsy. The rearrangement joined TRBV19 to TRBJ2-7; the D element could tentatively be TRBD1 or TRBD2, as 5 bases agree for each. The sample consisted of CD45RA- memory CD4+ T cells from PBMCs. The sample's cell subset or site, from its label and the paper: memory T cells sorted ex vivo from peripheral blood. The CDR3 has the sequence CASSIGGVSYEQYF. The DNA is as follows: TGTGCCAGTAGTATTGGGGGAGTCAGCTACGAGCAGTACTTC. The reference TRBV19 and TRBJ2-7 proteins fill in what lies around the CDR3, so the full variable domain reads DGGITQSPKYLFRKEGQNVTLSCEQNLNHDAMYWYRQDPGQGLRLIYYSQIVNDFQKGDIAEGYSVSREKKESFPLTVTSAQKNPTAFYLCASSIGGVSYEQYFGPGTRLTVT.